This T cell receptor (beta chain) was captured in a study of regulatory T cells in long-lasting Graves disease. TCR beta libraries were built with iRepertoire HTBI primers and Arm-PCR of CDR3 regions. TCRdb reprocessed the multiplex PCR reads with MiXCR, giving one entry per CDR3 protein. The profile shows 300,000 to 400,000 distinct CDR3 sequences, around 17% of them singletons. As to time point: newly diagnosed GD, antithyroid drugs for less than 3 months. TCR sequences were obtained from RNA taken from PBMCs. This clonotype was counted ten times or more. These sequences were also reported in another study, on T cells in Graves' hyperthyroidism and ophthalmopathy.

The receptor's source is a man between 40 and 49 years old with Graves disease. The sequencing here drew on peripheral blood mononuclear cells (PBMCs), taken at new diagnosis, from a patient treated with antithyroid drugs.

The CDR3 loop is CASSLGEQPQHF. In DNA, the CDR3 is TGTGCCAGCAGCTTGGGGGAGCAGCCCCAGCATTTT. The chain is built from TRBV28 and TRBJ1-5; tentative D call: TRBD1 (5 bases). V was shortened by 6 bases and J by 7 bases, with 10 bases between the two germline ends. The germline gives CDR1 MDHEN, CDR2 SYDVKM. This CDR3 comprises 12 residues.